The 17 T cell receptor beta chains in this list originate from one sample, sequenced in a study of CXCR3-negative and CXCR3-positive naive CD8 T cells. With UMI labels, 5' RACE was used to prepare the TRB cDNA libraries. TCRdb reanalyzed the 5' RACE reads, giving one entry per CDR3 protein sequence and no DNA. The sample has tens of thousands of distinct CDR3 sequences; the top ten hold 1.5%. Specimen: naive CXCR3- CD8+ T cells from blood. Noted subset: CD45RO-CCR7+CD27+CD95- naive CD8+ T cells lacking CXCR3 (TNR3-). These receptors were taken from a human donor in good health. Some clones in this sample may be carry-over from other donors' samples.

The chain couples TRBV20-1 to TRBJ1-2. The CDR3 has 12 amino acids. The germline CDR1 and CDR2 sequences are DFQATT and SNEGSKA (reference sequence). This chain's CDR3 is CSARDHRRSYTF.

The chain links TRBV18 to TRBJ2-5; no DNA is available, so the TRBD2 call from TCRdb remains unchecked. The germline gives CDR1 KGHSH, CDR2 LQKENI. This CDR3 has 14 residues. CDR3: CASSPLRASETQYF.

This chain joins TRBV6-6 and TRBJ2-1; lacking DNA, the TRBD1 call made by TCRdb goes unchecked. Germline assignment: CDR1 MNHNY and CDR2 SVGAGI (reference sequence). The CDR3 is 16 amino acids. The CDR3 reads CASSYRDRGFYNEQFF.

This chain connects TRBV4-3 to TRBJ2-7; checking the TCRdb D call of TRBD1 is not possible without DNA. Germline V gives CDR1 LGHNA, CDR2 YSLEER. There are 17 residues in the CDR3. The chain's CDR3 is CASSQASGTASAYEQYF.

CDR3 in amino acids: CGGGLAIYNEQFF. V and J are TRBV29-1 and TRBJ2-1; TCRdb's D call, TRBD2, is unchecked because there is no DNA. In germline, CDR1 is SQVTM, CDR2 ANQGSEA. The CDR3 is 13 amino acids.

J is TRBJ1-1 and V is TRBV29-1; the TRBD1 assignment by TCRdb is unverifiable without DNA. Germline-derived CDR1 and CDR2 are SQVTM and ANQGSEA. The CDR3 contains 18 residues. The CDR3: CSVAGGLLRGRGITEAFF.

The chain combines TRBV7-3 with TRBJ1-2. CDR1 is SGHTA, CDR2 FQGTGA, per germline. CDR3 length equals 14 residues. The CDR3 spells CASSLSAAANGYTF.

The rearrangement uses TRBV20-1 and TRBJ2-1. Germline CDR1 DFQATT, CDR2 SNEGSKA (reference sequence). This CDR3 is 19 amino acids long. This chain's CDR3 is CSARDGVGRRQNSYNEQFF.

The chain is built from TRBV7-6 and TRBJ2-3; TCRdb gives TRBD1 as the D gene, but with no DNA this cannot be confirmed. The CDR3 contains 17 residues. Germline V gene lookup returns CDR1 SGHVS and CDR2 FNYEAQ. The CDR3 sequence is CASSFFGGGQGSDTQYF. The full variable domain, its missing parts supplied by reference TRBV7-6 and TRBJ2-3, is GAGVSQSPRYKVTKRGQDVALRCDPISGHVSLYWYRQALGQGPEFLTYFNYEAQQDKSGLPNDRFSAERPEGSISTLTIQRTEQRDSAMYRCASSFFGGGQGSDTQYFGPGTRLTVL.

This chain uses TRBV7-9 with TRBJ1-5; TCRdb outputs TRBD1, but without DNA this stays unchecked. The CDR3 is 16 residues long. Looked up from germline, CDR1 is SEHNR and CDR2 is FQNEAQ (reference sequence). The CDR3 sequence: CASSSRDSYSNQPQHF.

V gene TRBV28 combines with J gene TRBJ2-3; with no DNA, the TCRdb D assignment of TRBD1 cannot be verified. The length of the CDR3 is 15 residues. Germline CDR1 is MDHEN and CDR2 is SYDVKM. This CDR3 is CASRTGDSGSDTQYF.

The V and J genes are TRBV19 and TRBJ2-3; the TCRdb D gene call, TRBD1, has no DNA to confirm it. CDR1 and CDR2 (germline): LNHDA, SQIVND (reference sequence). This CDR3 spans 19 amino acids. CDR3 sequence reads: CASSILKNALRGYTDTQYF.

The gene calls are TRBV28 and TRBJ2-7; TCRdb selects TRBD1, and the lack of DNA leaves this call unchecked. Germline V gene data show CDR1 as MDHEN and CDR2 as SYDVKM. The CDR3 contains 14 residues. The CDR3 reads CASSLGQGRYEQYF.

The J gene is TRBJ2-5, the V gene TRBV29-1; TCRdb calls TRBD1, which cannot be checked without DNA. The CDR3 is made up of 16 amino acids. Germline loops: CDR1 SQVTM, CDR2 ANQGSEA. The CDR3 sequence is CSVETVWGQNQETQYF.

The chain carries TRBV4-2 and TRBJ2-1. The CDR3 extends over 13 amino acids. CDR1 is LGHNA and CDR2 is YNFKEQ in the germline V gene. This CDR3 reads CASSQLAPDEQFF.

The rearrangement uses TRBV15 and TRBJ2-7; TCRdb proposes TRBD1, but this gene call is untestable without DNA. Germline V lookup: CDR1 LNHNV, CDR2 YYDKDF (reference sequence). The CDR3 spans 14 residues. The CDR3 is CATSSGQGSYEQYF.

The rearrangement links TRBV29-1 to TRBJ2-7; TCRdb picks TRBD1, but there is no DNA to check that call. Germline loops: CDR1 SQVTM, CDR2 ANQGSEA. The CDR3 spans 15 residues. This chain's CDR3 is CSVRSPLGASYEQYF.